These 28 T cell receptor beta chains share one sample of origin, sequenced in a study of blood T cells in healthy people across ages. With a J-beta primer mix and a sample-barcoded 5' primer, a second PCR ran about 7 to 12 cycles. Using its own MiXCR run on the 5' RACE reads, TCRdb lists one record per CDR3 protein. The sample has 600,000 to 1,000,000 distinct CDR3 sequences, 25% seen once; the top ten hold roughly 3.8%. These data were also filed under a second study, of T cells of mothers and their children.

Sequenced material: blood. These receptors came from a boy between 10 and 17 years old in good health.

This clonotype was counted a few times. This chain's CDR3 is CASSAGTGGQETQYF. The CDR3 DNA reads TGTGCCAGCAGCGCCGGGACAGGGGGCCAAGAGACCCAGTACTTC. The rearrangement uses TRBV9 and TRBJ2-5; 11 bases are shared with TRBD1. Germline V lookup: CDR1 SGDLS, CDR2 YYNGEE. The V gene end was trimmed by 3 bases and the J gene end by 1 base; junction bases not matched to a gene: 2. The CDR3 runs to 15 residues.

This clonotype turned up a few times. The V call is TRBV6-5, the J call TRBJ1-5; 7 nucleotides match TRBD1. Trimming cost V 6 bases and J 2 bases; bases outside gene matches: 7. Germline V gene sequence: CDR1 MNHEY, CDR2 SVGAGI. This CDR3 is built from 15 residues. The CDR3 DNA is TGTGCCAGCAGGTCGACAGGGTTGGGCAATCAGCCCCAGCATTTT. It yields the protein CASRSTGLGNQPQHF.

V and J are TRBV20-1 and TRBJ2-5, with D tentatively TRBD2 (5 bases). The ends were cut back, 5 bases at V and 2 bases at J, with 15 bases in the middle. This CDR3 has 14 amino acids. The germline CDR1 and CDR2 sequences are DFQATT and SNEGSKA (reference sequence). The CDR3 nucleotides read TGCAGTGCTCGGACGGGGTCGGGGCAAGAGACCCAGTACTTC. Translation gives CSARTGSGQETQYF.

This chain joins TRBV29-1 and TRBJ2-3, with D tentatively TRBD1 or TRBD2 (5 bases each). V was shortened by 3 bases and J by 0 bases, with 10 bases between the two germline ends. The CDR3 sequence is 14 residues long. Germline CDR1 SQVTM, CDR2 ANQGSEA. CDR3 nucleotides: TGCAGCGTTGACGGGGCAGCTAGCACAGATACGCAGTATTTT. It yields the protein CSVDGAASTDTQYF.

The chain joins TRBV2 to TRBJ1-2; D might be TRBD1 (5 bases). Trimming took off 2 bases at V and 8 bases at J, with 21 bases between the two ends. The CDR3 runs 16 residues. Germline CDR1 is SNHLY and CDR2 is FYNNEI. In nucleotides, the CDR3 is TGTGCCAGCAGTGAATTAGAAAGGATGGCAGGGTGGGGCTACACCTTC. Protein sequence: CASSELERMAGWGYTF.

The CDR3 coding sequence is TGTGCCAGCAGCCTACAGGGGGGGATGCGCCAAGAGACCCAGTACTTC. Protein sequence: CASSLQGGMRQETQYF. The chain is built from TRBV7-2 and TRBJ2-5, with a tentative D call TRBD1 (8 bases). The CDR3 is made up of 16 amino acids. V lost 5 bases and J lost 1, with 17 bases in between. The germline gives CDR1 SGHTA, CDR2 FQGNSA.

This clonotype was detected a few times. J is TRBJ2-4 and V is TRBV24-1; tentative D call: TRBD1 (5 bases). The germline gives CDR1 KGHDR, CDR2 SFDVKD. CDR3 length equals 17 residues. Trimming removed 2 bases at V and 0 bases at J, with 13 bases between. For the CDR3, the DNA is TGTGCCACCAGTGATTCACAGGCCTTGGTAGCCAAAAACATTCAGTACTTC. This encodes CATSDSQALVAKNIQYF.

This clonotype was counted between two and nine times. V and J are TRBV7-2 and TRBJ2-7, with a weak D call TRBD1 (5 bases). CDR3 length: 14 residues. V was shortened by 0 bases and J by 6 bases, with 12 bases between the two germline ends. Germline CDR1 SGHTA, CDR2 FQGNSA. In DNA form, the CDR3 reads TGTGCCAGCAGCTTAGCGTCAGGGTCCGGCGAGCAGTACTTC. It encodes CASSLASGSGEQYF.

V and J are TRBV9 and TRBJ1-1; D is unresolved. The CDR3 is made up of 18 amino acids. Germline lookup yields CDR1 SGDLS and CDR2 YYNGEE. Trimming pared 0 bases from V and 0 bases from J, leaving 18 bases between. The CDR3 protein is CASSVGIPPGSMNTEAFF. CDR3 bases: TGTGCCAGCAGCGTAGGTATCCCCCCGGGGAGCATGAACACTGAAGCTTTCTTT.

DNA of the CDR3: TGTGCCAGCAGGGCAATTGGGTATGGCTACACCTTC. Its protein is CASRAIGYGYTF. The V call is TRBV27, the J call TRBJ1-2; no definite D call. The V and J ends lost 6 bases and 5 bases respectively, with 10 bases between them. CDR1 and CDR2 (germline): MNHEY, SMNVEV (reference sequence). This CDR3 comprises 12 residues.

The J gene is TRBJ2-3, the V gene TRBV29-1; possible D gene TRBD1, 6 bases. Trimming left V 7 bases short and J 2 bases short, with 19 bases between. This CDR3 region has 15 residues. Germline values: CDR1 SQVTM, CDR2 ANQGSEA. CDR3 in DNA: TGCAGCGGCTCTGTCCAGGGACATTTCACAGATACGCAGTATTTT. It specifies CSGSVQGHFTDTQYF.

This clonotype came up a few times. The chain is built from TRBV7-6 and TRBJ2-5; no clear D. Germline CDR1 reads SGHVS; CDR2 reads FNYEAQ. Deletions cut 5 bases from V and 2 bases from J, with 12 bases between. The CDR3 has 14 amino acids. The CDR3 protein is CASSPAPAQETQYF. The CDR3 coding sequence is TGTGCCAGCAGCCCCGCTCCAGCTCAAGAGACCCAGTACTTC.

Points on this clonotype: This may arise from a read error, as a much more abundant clone is one base away. This chain joins TRBV12-3 or TRBV12-4 and TRBJ2-3, with 10 bases identical to TRBD2. Trimming removed 5 bases from V and 10 bases from J; junction bases left unmatched: 12. The length of the CDR3 is 15 residues. CDR3 nucleotides: TGTGCCAGCAGTCGGTCTAGCGGGAGAACCGATGCGCAGTATTTT. Its protein product is CASSRSSGRTDAQYF.

The chain couples TRBV12-3 or TRBV12-4 to TRBJ1-3; unclear D gene. V dropped 2 bases and J dropped 6 bases, with 14 bases sitting between them. This CDR3 contains 15 residues. CDR3 coding DNA: TGTGCCAGCAGTTTACTTTCGGCAGAGGCAAACACCATATATTTT. Its protein is CASSLLSAEANTIYF.

The V call is TRBV5-1, the J call TRBJ1-2, with 7 bases fitting TRBD1. The junction had 7 bases not matched to a gene; V was cut back by 4 bases and J by 7 bases. Germline CDR1 SGHRS, CDR2 YFSETQ. The CDR3 loop spans 13 amino acids. CDR3 sequence: CASSSAGTAGYTF. CDR3 in DNA: TGCGCCAGCAGCAGCGCCGGGACAGCTGGCTACACCTTC.

The CDR3 sequence: CASTARAYNEQFF. In DNA form, the CDR3 reads TGTGCCAGCACCGCGCGGGCCTACAATGAGCAGTTCTTC. The chain recombines TRBV6-6 with TRBJ2-1, with a tentative D call TRBD2 (5 bases). The V end lost 7 bases, the J end lost 2 bases, and 9 bases lay between the germline ends. The CDR3 consists of 13 residues. CDR1 and CDR2 (germline): MNHNY, SVGAGI (reference sequence).

The chain joins TRBV28 to TRBJ1-2, with 10 positions matching TRBD1. Germline V CDR1 and CDR2: MDHEN, SYDVKM. The CDR3 consists of 16 residues. The trim removed 7 bases at V and 3 bases at J, leaving 11 bases unmatched. CDR3 in DNA: TGTGCCAGCATCCTGACCGGACAGGGGGTTCACTATGGCTACACCTTC. Protein sequence: CASILTGQGVHYGYTF.

Only one count was recorded for this clonotype. CDR3 in DNA: TGTGCCAGCAGCCAGGTAACAGGGGCTCACTCCTACGAGCAGTACTTC. Residues: CASSQVTGAHSYEQYF. The rearrangement uses TRBV7-9 and TRBJ2-5, with TRBD1 matching over 7 bases. The J call is in doubt because the DNA end fits TRBJ2-7 better. The CDR3 sequence is 16 residues long. Germline lookup yields CDR1 SEHNR and CDR2 FQNEAQ (reference sequence).

The V and J genes are TRBV28 and TRBJ2-3; 8 bases are shared with TRBD2. The CDR3 runs 16 residues. V lost 3 bases and J lost 2; bases outside the gene matches: 7. The germline CDR1 and CDR2 sequences are MDHEN and SYDVKM. In nucleotides, the CDR3 is TGTGCCAGCAGTTTGCGGGGGGCCGGAAACACAGATACGCAGTATTTT. Translating it yields CASSLRGAGNTDTQYF.

This clonotype has only a few counts. The chain employs TRBV13 and TRBJ2-7, with a weak D call TRBD1 (5 bases). Germline V lookup: CDR1 PRHDT, CDR2 FYEKMQ (reference sequence). This CDR3 region has 14 residues. V lost 5 bases, J lost 6 bases, and 17 bases lay in between. CDR3 coding DNA: TGTGCCAGCAGCGGGCGGACACCTGGCATCGAGCAGTACTTC. Amino acid sequence: CASSGRTPGIEQYF.

This clonotype was found a few times. The rearrangement joins TRBV4-3 to TRBJ1-2, with a weak D call TRBD1 (5 bases). CDR1 is LGHNA, CDR2 YSLEER, per germline. Trimming removed 0 bases at V and 6 bases at J, with 14 bases between. This CDR3 contains 15 residues. Here the CDR3 DNA reads TGCGCCAGCAGCCAAGATGGGGCGCGGCTAAATGGCTACACCTTC. As protein: CASSQDGARLNGYTF.

The rearrangement joins TRBV20-1 to TRBJ1-2; 7 nucleotides align to TRBD1. The CDR3 sequence is 16 residues long. The germline gives CDR1 DFQATT, CDR2 SNEGSKA (reference sequence). V lost 6 bases, J lost 1 base, and 14 bases stayed unmatched. Here the CDR3 DNA reads TGCAGTGCCCCCTATTCCGGGACAGCTTTTAACTATGGCTACACCTTC. Its translation is CSAPYSGTAFNYGYTF.

This chain links TRBV12-3 or TRBV12-4 with TRBJ1-6; D ambiguous. The germline V and J ends were trimmed by 4 bases and 5 bases, with 6 bases remaining between them. The CDR3 totals 13 residues. CDR3 amino acids: CASSYGDNSPLHF. DNA for the CDR3: TGTGCCAGCAGTTATGGTGATAATTCACCCCTCCACTTT.

This chain uses TRBV29-1 with TRBJ1-1; possible D gene TRBD1, 5 bases. The CDR3 consists of 13 residues. V gave up 3 bases and J gave up 1 base, with 9 bases separating them. Germline loops: CDR1 SQVTM, CDR2 ANQGSEA. CDR3 protein: CSVEDGQNTEAFF. The CDR3 region has the DNA TGCAGCGTTGAGGACGGACAGAACACTGAAGCTTTCTTT.

This rearrangement joins TRBV19 to TRBJ2-5; 9 nucleotides match TRBD2. Matching the DNA end better, TRBJ2-7 makes the J call doubtful. Germline V gives CDR1 LNHDA, CDR2 SQIVND (reference sequence). This CDR3 spans 15 amino acids. CDR3 in amino acids: CASSIGLAGRYEQYF. Written as DNA, the CDR3 is TGTGCCAGTAGTATTGGGCTAGCGGGACGGTACGAGCAGTACTTC.

This clonotype was picked up a small number of times. V is TRBV12-3 or TRBV12-4 and J is TRBJ2-2; no definite D call. Trimming pared 4 bases from V and 0 bases from J, leaving 12 bases between. The CDR3 has 16 amino acids. In DNA form, the CDR3 reads TGTGCCAGCAGTTCCCCCTGGGCGGCGAACACCGGGGAGCTGTTTTTT. Translated, it gives CASSSPWAANTGELFF.

The chain couples TRBV7-9 to TRBJ2-1; no reliable D call. Per the germline V gene, CDR1 is SEHNR and CDR2 is FQNEAQ (reference sequence). The CDR3 has 12 amino acids. V was clipped by 5 bases and J by 8 bases, with 10 bases between them. This chain's CDR3 is CASSRGRDEQFF. For the CDR3, the DNA is TGTGCCAGCAGCCGAGGTAGGGATGAGCAGTTCTTC. The variable domain in full, completed from reference TRBV7-9 and TRBJ2-1, reads DTGVSQNPRHKITKRGQNVTFRCDPISEHNRLYWYRQTLGQGPEFLTYFQNEAQLEKSRLLSDRFSAERPKGSFSTLEIQRTEQGDSAMYLCASSRGRDEQFFGPGTRLTVL.

The sample holds a few counts of this clonotype. This chain joins TRBV7-9 and TRBJ2-7; possibly TRBD2 for D (6 bases). The CDR3 extends over 13 amino acids. CDR1 SEHNR and CDR2 FQNEAQ come from the germline V gene (reference sequence). The V end was cut by 8 bases, the J end by 3 bases, with 14 bases between. CDR3 loop: CASSDGDFYEQYF. The CDR3 nucleotides read TGTGCCAGCTCCGACGGGGACTTCTACGAGCAGTACTTC.